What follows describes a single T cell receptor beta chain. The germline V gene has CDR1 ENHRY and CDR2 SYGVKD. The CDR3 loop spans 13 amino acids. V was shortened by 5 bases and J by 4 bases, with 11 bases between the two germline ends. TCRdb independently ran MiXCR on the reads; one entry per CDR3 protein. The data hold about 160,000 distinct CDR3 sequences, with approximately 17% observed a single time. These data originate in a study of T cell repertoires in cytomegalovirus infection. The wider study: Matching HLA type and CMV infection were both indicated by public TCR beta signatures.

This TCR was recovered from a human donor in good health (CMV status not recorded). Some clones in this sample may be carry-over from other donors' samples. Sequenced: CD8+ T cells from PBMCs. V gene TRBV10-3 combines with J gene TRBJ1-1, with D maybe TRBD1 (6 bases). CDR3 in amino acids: CAISFGQITEAFF. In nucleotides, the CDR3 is TGTGCCATCAGTTTCGGACAGATCACTGAAGCTTTCTTT.